This TCR beta chain was documented in a study of cytomegalovirus exposure and HLA in healthy donors. Study results and caveats: The classifier, whose performance was assessed in both the original and validation cohorts, reportedly diagnosed cytomegalovirus status with high specificity and sensitivity. Highly shared variants forming one cluster were likely a sequencing artifact.

This clone came up once. The antigen remains undetermined. Germline assignment: CDR1 LGHNA and CDR2 YNFKEQ. The CDR3 runs 16 residues. The V gene end was trimmed by 8 bases and the J gene end by 9 bases; junction bases not matched to a gene: 13. Researchers ran the PCR with 60 Vbeta and 13 Jbeta primers. Using immunoSEQ multiplex PCR, the repertoire was profiled, and TCRdb retains in-frame clones only, with some absent. The data show 100,000 to 150,000 clones, 65% to 80% seen once. The specimen sequenced was PBMCs. This TCR derives from a woman between 18 and 29 years old in good health and CMV-seronegative. The chain combines TRBV4-2 with TRBJ2-1; TRBD2 agrees at 13 bases. The CDR3 DNA is TGTGCCAGCCAGGGACTAGCGGGAAACCTTAATGCTGAGCAGTTCTTC. Protein: CASQGLAGNLNAEQFF.